This T cell receptor (beta chain) was identified in a study of T cell responses to AZD1222 COVID-19 vaccine. Whole-study findings and limits: Donors, mostly white British, included more females; clonal diversity was possibly underestimated.

The table came from immunoSEQ multiplex PCR; TCRdb's copy has only in-frame clones and leaves some out. There are some 83,000 clones in the sample; approximately 90% occur only once, and approximately 5.7% lies in the top ten. The CDR3 runs 14 residues. Trimming took 3 bases from V and 8 from J, leaving 14 bases between them. Germline values: CDR1 SGHNT, CDR2 YYREEE (reference sequence). Note on this clone: Its antigen is unidentified.

This sequence joins TRBV5-4 and TRBJ1-4; maybe TRBD1 (6 bases). This TCR was sampled from an adult in good health. The specimen comprised peripheral blood, sampled on day 0 of AZD1222 vaccination. Written as DNA, the CDR3 is TGTGCCAGCAGCTCGAACAGGGTTGGCGAAAAACTGTTTTTT. It translates to CASSSNRVGEKLFF.